A few counts support the clone carrying this TCR beta chain. What it binds is not known. Authors of the study amplified TCR beta CDR3 regions from RNA transcripts. The TCR CDR3 first-round RT-PCR relied on the HTBI primer set. TCRdb reprocessed the multiplex PCR reads via MiXCR and lists one record per CDR3 protein. This sample has about 320,000 distinct CDR3 sequences, with approximately 17% found just once. The V end lost 4 bases, the J end lost 5 bases, and 6 bases lay between the germline ends. The germline V gene has CDR1 MGHRA and CDR2 YSYEKL. The CDR3 is 12 amino acids. The data are from a study of T cells in Graves' hyperthyroidism and ophthalmopathy. Across the whole study: At the time of initial diagnosis and before any treatment, peripheral blood was collected. Findings and limits, study-wide: The model made its ophthalmopathy prediction, and onset followed a median about 6 months later. In blood, most of the thyroid clonotypes expanded above 0.001 were also present.

The chain has TRBV4-1 and TRBJ2-1, with D unresolved. This clonotype was sampled from a man aged 30-40 years with Graves' hyperthyroidism. Material for sequencing was blood. The CDR3 DNA reads as TGCGCCAGCAGCCCTTCCAACAATGAGCAGTTCTTC. It specifies CASSPSNNEQFF.